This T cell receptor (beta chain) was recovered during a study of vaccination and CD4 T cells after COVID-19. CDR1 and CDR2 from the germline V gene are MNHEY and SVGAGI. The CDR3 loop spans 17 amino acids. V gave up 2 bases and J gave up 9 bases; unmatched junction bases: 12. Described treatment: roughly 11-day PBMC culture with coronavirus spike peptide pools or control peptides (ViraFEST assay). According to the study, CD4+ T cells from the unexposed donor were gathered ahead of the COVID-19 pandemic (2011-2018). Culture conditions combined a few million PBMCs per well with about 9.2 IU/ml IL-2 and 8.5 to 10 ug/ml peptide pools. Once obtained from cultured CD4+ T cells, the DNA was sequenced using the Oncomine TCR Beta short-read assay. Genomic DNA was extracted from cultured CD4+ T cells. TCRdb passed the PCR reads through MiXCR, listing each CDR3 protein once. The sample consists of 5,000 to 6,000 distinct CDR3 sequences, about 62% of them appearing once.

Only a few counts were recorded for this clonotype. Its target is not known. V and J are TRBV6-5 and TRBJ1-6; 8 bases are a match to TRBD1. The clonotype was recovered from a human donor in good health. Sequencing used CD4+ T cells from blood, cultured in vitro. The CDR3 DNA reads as TGTGCCAGCAGTTACCTAGCAGGGGGCAAGTTAGGTTCACCCCTCCACTTT. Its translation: CASSYLAGGKLGSPLHF.